This T cell receptor beta chain stems from a study of neurological immune-mediated disorders. Described time point: longitudinal time-point 3. Germline V lookup: CDR1 SGHVS, CDR2 FNYEAQ. The CDR3 has 15 residues. The J segment lost 4 bases and the V segment lost 5 bases, leaving 5 bases of the junction unmatched. TCRdb redid the calling of the 5' RACE reads with MiXCR, one entry per CDR3 protein. The sample yields about 53,000 distinct CDR3 sequences, roughly 8.3% seen once. In its sample, this clonotype was seen many times. The sequencing input was PBMCs. The V gene is TRBV7-6, the J gene TRBJ2-3; 11 bases agree with TRBD1. The source of this sequence is a woman in her 40s in good health. In DNA form, the CDR3 reads TGTGCCAGCAGCAAACCGGGACAGGGGGCAGATACGCAGTATTTT. Its translation: CASSKPGQGADTQYF. Full variable domain (rest looked up from reference TRBV7-6 and TRBJ2-3): GAGVSQSPRYKVTKRGQDVALRCDPISGHVSLYWYRQALGQGPEFLTYFNYEAQQDKSGLPNDRFSAERPEGSISTLTIQRTEQRDSAMYRCASSKPGQGADTQYFGPGTRLTVL.